The 28 T cell receptor beta chains listed next were all sequenced from one sample in a study of T cell responses to AZD1222 COVID-19 vaccine. Using immunoSEQ multiplex PCR, the repertoire was profiled, and TCRdb retains in-frame clones only, with some absent. Of fewer than 200,000 clones listed, 92% were seen once; the top ten hold around 4%. This specimen consisted of peripheral blood, obtained on day 0 of MenACWY control vaccination. These receptors were taken from an adult in good health.

The chain has TRBV3-1 (or the pseudogene TRBV3-2) and TRBJ2-1, with a weak D call TRBD2 (6 bases). This CDR3 region has 17 residues. V lost 5 bases, J lost 0 bases, and 17 bases lay in between. CDR1 and CDR2 from the germline V gene are LGHDT and YNNKEL (reference sequence). CDR3 DNA: TGTGCCAGCAGCGCTGAGGCCGGGACTGACTCCTACAATGAGCAGTTCTTC. Translation: CASSAEAGTDSYNEQFF.

V and J are TRBV18 and TRBJ1-5, with 7 bases matching TRBD1. Germline CDR1 is KGHSH and CDR2 is LQKENI. V lost 1 base to trimming and J lost 6 bases; unmatched junction nucleotides: 6. This CDR3 is 15 amino acids long. CDR3 DNA: TGTGCCAGCTCACCACTTCCAGGGGGAGGTCAGCCCCAGCATTTT. It is translated as CASSPLPGGGQPQHF.

The rearrangement joins TRBV19 to TRBJ2-1; 9 nucleotides line up with TRBD2. J gave up 0 bases and V 1 base, and 4 bases lay outside the gene matches. The CDR3 has 17 residues. Germline CDR1 LNHDA, CDR2 SQIVND (reference sequence). The CDR3 DNA reads TGTGCCAGTAGTATAGCCGGACTAGCGAGCTCCTACAATGAGCAGTTCTTC. Translated: CASSIAGLASSYNEQFF. The whole variable domain, filled in from reference TRBV19 and TRBJ2-1, reads DGGITQSPKYLFRKEGQNVTLSCEQNLNHDAMYWYRQDPGQGLRLIYYSQIVNDFQKGDIAEGYSVSREKKESFPLTVTSAQKNPTAFYLCASSIAGLASSYNEQFFGPGTRLTVL.

This rearrangement joins TRBV6-4 to TRBJ2-1; TRBD2 aligns across 7 bases. Trimming cost V 6 bases and J 4 bases; bases outside gene matches: 9. In germline, CDR1 is MRHNA, CDR2 SNTAGT. This CDR3 region has 15 residues. The CDR3 loop is CASSRGGSEYNEQFF. In DNA, the CDR3 is TGTGCCAGCAGCCGGGGCGGGAGTGAGTACAATGAGCAGTTCTTC.

This clone was picked up a small number of times. V usage is TRBV5-6 and J usage is TRBJ2-1; TRBD1 is a possible D gene (6 bases). The CDR3 consists of 18 residues. V was cut by 5 bases and J by 9 bases, with 30 bases left in between. Looked up from germline, CDR1 is SGHDT and CDR2 is YYEEEE. The CDR3: CASRGGVPFSVGDGEQFF. The CDR3 DNA reads TGTGCCAGCAGAGGGGGAGTTCCTTTCTCTGTGGGGGACGGTGAGCAGTTCTTC.

The gene calls are TRBV19 and TRBJ1-4, with a tentative D call TRBD1 (6 bases). The germline V and J ends were trimmed by 4 bases and 7 bases, with 13 bases remaining between them. The CDR3 sequence is 14 residues long. Germline V CDR1 and CDR2: LNHDA, SQIVND (reference sequence). The CDR3 nucleotides are TGTGCCAGTAGTAGGGGGGCTCGGAGTGAAAAACTGTTTTTT. Translation gives CASSRGARSEKLFF.

J is TRBJ2-7 and V is TRBV24-1, with TRBD2 matching over 7 bases. Germline trimming cut 6 bases from V and 11 bases from J; bases unmatched to any gene: 6. CDR1 and CDR2 from the germline V gene are KGHDR and SFDVKD. The CDR3 extends over 11 amino acids. The CDR3 protein is CATSLGGNKYF. The CDR3, as DNA: TGTGCCACCAGTCTCGGGGGGAATAAGTACTTC.

The chain couples TRBV5-1 to TRBJ2-7; possibly TRBD2 for D (5 bases). The germline V gene has CDR1 SGHRS and CDR2 YFSETQ. The germline V and J ends were trimmed by 1 base and 3 bases, with 11 bases remaining between them. This CDR3 region has 14 residues. CDR3 DNA: TGCGCCAGCAGCTTGTGGGAGAAAGGCTACGAGCAGTACTTC. It is translated as CASSLWEKGYEQYF.

The chain links TRBV4-1 to TRBJ1-3, with D tentatively TRBD1 (6 bases). This CDR3 comprises 15 residues. From germline, CDR1 is MGHRA and CDR2 YSYEKL. V shed 0 bases and J shed 2 bases, with 8 bases lying between them. The CDR3 bases are TGCGCCAGCAGCCAAGAATACAGGGCTGGAAACACCATATATTTT. It codes for CASSQEYRAGNTIYF.

The table lists this clone with a count of one. The rearrangement links TRBV24-1 to TRBJ2-6; D gene uncertain. This CDR3 is built from 13 residues. The ends were cut back, 12 bases at V and 1 base at J, with 9 bases in the middle. CDR1 KGHDR and CDR2 SFDVKD come from the germline V gene. The CDR3 here is CASSQSGANVLTF. The DNA for the CDR3 is TGTGCCTCGTCCCAATCTGGGGCCAACGTCCTGACTTTC.

The chain recombines TRBV28 with TRBJ1-2; D unclear. Germline-derived CDR1 and CDR2 are MDHEN and SYDVKM. This CDR3 region has 14 residues. V lost 5 bases, J lost 1 base, and 11 bases lay in between. CDR3 sequence: CASSTGADNYGYTF. The CDR3 region has the DNA TGTGCCAGCAGTACCGGCGCAGATAACTATGGCTACACCTTC.

The V and J genes are TRBV15 and TRBJ2-1; D remains ambiguous. Germline values: CDR1 LNHNV, CDR2 YYDKDF (reference sequence). V lost 5 bases to trimming and J lost 8 bases, with 13 bases between them. This CDR3 region has 13 residues. The CDR3 spells CATSARPRYEQFF. CDR3 bases: TGTGCCACCAGCGCCCGACCCCGTTATGAGCAGTTCTTC. The full variable domain, rest sourced from reference TRBV15 and TRBJ2-1, is DAMVIQNPRYQVTQFGKPVTLSCSQTLNHNVMYWYQQKSSQAPKLLFHYYDKDFNNEADTPDNFQSRRPNTSFCFLDIRSPGLGDTAMYLCATSARPRYEQFFGPGTRLTVL.

J is TRBJ1-5 and V is TRBV12-5; 10 nucleotides agree with TRBD1. Trimming at V came to 1 base and at J to 5 bases, leaving 11 bases not matched to a gene. The CDR3 spans 18 residues. Germline CDR1 reads LGHNT; CDR2 reads FRNRAP. CDR3: CASGLAGLTGGPDQPQHF. The CDR3 bases are TGTGCTAGTGGTTTGGCTGGGCTGACAGGGGGCCCGGATCAGCCCCAGCATTTT.

The J gene is TRBJ2-1, the V gene TRBV7-2, with D hard to call. Trimming took off 1 base at V and 4 bases at J, with 17 bases between the two ends. This CDR3 spans 17 amino acids. Looked up from germline, CDR1 is SGHTA and CDR2 is FQGNSA. CDR3 amino acids: CASSLGWNRFGYNEQFF. The DNA for the CDR3 is TGTGCCAGCAGCTTAGGGTGGAACCGGTTCGGGTACAATGAGCAGTTCTTC.

The CDR3 reads CARGQPQHF. DNA for the CDR3: TGTGCGAGGGGTCAGCCCCAGCATTTT. The chain has TRBV27 and TRBJ1-5; possible D gene TRBD1, 5 bases. Looked up from germline, CDR1 is MNHEY and CDR2 is SMNVEV (reference sequence). The CDR3 consists of 9 residues.

This clone showed up just once. The J gene is TRBJ2-6, the V gene TRBV5-6, with D possibly matching TRBD1 (6 bases). Deletions cut 3 bases from V and 0 bases from J, with 10 bases between. Germline assignment: CDR1 SGHDT and CDR2 YYEEEE. The CDR3 totals 16 residues. The CDR3 loop is CASSSQGISGANVLTF. The CDR3 DNA reads TGTGCCAGCAGCTCACAGGGTATCTCTGGGGCCAACGTCCTGACTTTC.

The chain is built from TRBV27 and TRBJ2-7, with D uncertain. Germline V CDR1 and CDR2: MNHEY, SMNVEV (reference sequence). This CDR3 is 11 amino acids long. Deletions cut 4 bases from V and 6 bases from J, with 7 bases between. The CDR3: CASSSGFEQYF. The DNA for the CDR3 is TGTGCCAGCAGTTCCGGTTTCGAGCAGTACTTC.

The chain employs TRBV5-5 and TRBJ1-5; a weak D match, TRBD1 (5 bases). V lost 0 bases and J lost 1, with 8 bases in between. The CDR3 totals 15 residues. From germline, CDR1 is SGHKS and CDR2 YYEKEE (reference sequence). This chain's CDR3 is CASSLVGASNQPQHF. CDR3 DNA sequence: TGTGCCAGCAGCTTGGTAGGGGCAAGCAATCAGCCCCAGCATTTT.

The chain has TRBV13 and TRBJ1-1, with a tentative D call TRBD1 (6 bases). Germline V lookup: CDR1 PRHDT, CDR2 FYEKMQ (reference sequence). This CDR3 comprises 15 residues. The V and J ends lost 4 bases and 0 bases respectively, with 12 bases between them. The CDR3 reads CASSSPDSMNTEAFF. CDR3 bases: TGTGCCAGCAGCTCCCCGGACAGTATGAACACTGAAGCTTTCTTT. Full variable domain (outside the CDR3, taken from reference TRBV13 and TRBJ1-1): AAGVIQSPRHLIKEKRETATLKCYPIPRHDTVYWYQQGPGQDPQFLISFYEKMQSDKGSIPDRFSAQQFSDYHSELNMSSLELGDSALYFCASSSPDSMNTEAFFGQGTRLTVV.

The chain recombines TRBV28 with TRBJ1-1; 8 bases fit TRBD1. The CDR3 spans 15 residues. Per the germline V gene, CDR1 is MDHEN and CDR2 is SYDVKM. Trimming removed 6 bases from V and 5 bases from J; junction bases left unmatched: 11. CDR3 nucleotide sequence: TGTGCCAGCAGGGATGGGACAGGAGAAGGTACTGAAGCTTTCTTT. This sequence encodes CASRDGTGEGTEAFF.

The V call is TRBV12-2, the J call TRBJ1-4. TRBV12-2 is a pseudogene segment. The CDR3 has 15 residues. The chain's CDR3 is CASRSAGSMTGKLFF. CDR3 nucleotides: TGTGCAAGTCGCTCGGCCGGGTCCATGACTGGAAAACTGTTTTTT.

V is TRBV5-4 and J is TRBJ2-3; D may be TRBD2 (5 bases). CDR1 and CDR2 from the germline V gene are SGHNT and YYREEE (reference sequence). V lost 4 bases to trimming and J lost 6 bases, with 18 bases between them. This CDR3 spans 15 amino acids. CDR3 bases: TGTGCCAGCAGCCAAGGGCACCGGGGATCGGATACGCAGTATTTT. It translates to CASSQGHRGSDTQYF.

The V gene is TRBV6-5, the J gene TRBJ2-7; D possibly corresponds to TRBD2 (5 bases). CDR3 length equals 15 residues. In germline, CDR1 is MNHEY, CDR2 SVGAGI. The V end lost 8 bases, the J end lost 0 bases, and 17 bases lay between the germline ends. For the CDR3, the DNA is TGTGCCAGCCTCGGTCGGGGATCCTCCTCCTACGAGCAGTACTTC. Amino acid sequence: CASLGRGSSSYEQYF.

This chain connects TRBV19 to TRBJ2-7; TRBD1 matches at 10 bases. J lost 0 bases, V lost 6 bases, and 5 bases had no gene match. The germline V gene has CDR1 LNHDA and CDR2 SQIVND (reference sequence). CDR3 length: 15 residues. CDR3 sequence (DNA): TGTGCCAGTAGCCGGACAGGGGGGATCTCCTACGAGCAGTACTTC. Translating it yields CASSRTGGISYEQYF.

The J gene is TRBJ1-2, the V gene TRBV29-1, with 7 bases identical to TRBD1. The CDR3 contains 13 residues. With 4 bases clipped from V and 8 bases from J, the junction kept 10 bases outside the gene matches. Germline-derived CDR1 and CDR2 are SQVTM and ANQGSEA. Written as DNA, the CDR3 is TGCAGCGTTGGTCAGGGACAGCGGTCCGGCTACACCTTC. Protein product: CSVGQGQRSGYTF.

V and J are TRBV4-3 and TRBJ2-1, with TRBD2 identical over 9 bases. With V trimmed by 0 bases and J by 2 bases, 8 bases remained unmatched. Germline lookup yields CDR1 LGHNA and CDR2 YSLEER. The CDR3 has 18 residues. The chain's CDR3 is CASSQDGTSGLPYNEQFF. The DNA for the CDR3 is TGCGCCAGCAGCCAAGATGGCACTAGCGGGCTGCCCTACAATGAGCAGTTCTTC.

The chain combines TRBV28 with TRBJ1-2; D call uncertain. Germline V gene data show CDR1 as MDHEN and CDR2 as SYDVKM. CDR3 size: 11 residues. V lost 2 bases, J lost 2 bases, and 0 bases lay in between. The CDR3 DNA sequence: TGTGCCAGCAGTTTAAACTATGGCTACACCTTC. It translates to CASSLNYGYTF.

This sequence joins TRBV24-1 and TRBJ2-3; perhaps D is TRBD1 or TRBD2 (5 bases each). Germline V gene lookup returns CDR1 KGHDR and CDR2 SFDVKD. V was pared by 7 bases and J by 3 bases, with 13 bases between. There are 14 residues in the CDR3. The CDR3: CATSQGRWTDTQYF. In DNA form, the CDR3 reads TGTGCCACCAGCCAGGGACGGTGGACAGATACGCAGTATTTT.